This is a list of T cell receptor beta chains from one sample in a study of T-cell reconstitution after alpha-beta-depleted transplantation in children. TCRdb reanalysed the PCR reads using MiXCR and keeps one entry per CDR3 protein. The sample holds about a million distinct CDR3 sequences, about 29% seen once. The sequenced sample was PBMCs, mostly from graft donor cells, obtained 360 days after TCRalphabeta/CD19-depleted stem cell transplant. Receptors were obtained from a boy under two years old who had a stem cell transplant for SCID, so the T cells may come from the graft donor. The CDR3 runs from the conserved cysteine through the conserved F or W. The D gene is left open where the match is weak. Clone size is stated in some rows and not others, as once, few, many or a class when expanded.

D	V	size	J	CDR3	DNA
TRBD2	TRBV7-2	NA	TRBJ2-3	CASSFLAGGITDTQYF	TGTGCCAGCAGCTTCCTGGCGGGGGGGATCACAGATACGCAGTATTTT
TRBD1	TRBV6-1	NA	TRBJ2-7	CASSERTGKTYEQYF	TGTGCCAGCAGTGAACGGACAGGGAAGACCTACGAGCAGTACTTC
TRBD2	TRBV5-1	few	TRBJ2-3	CASSGLAGPTQYF	TGCGCCAGCAGCGGACTAGCGGGACCTACGCAGTATTTT
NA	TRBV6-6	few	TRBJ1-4	CASSSRGWEKLFF	TGTGCCAGCAGTTCGCGGGGGTGGGAAAAACTGTTTTTT
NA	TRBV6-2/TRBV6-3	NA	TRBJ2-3	CASSYGGHYRQYF	TGTGCCAGCAGTTATGGTGGGCATTATCGCCAGTATTTT
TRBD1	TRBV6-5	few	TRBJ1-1	CASSSMDRPNTEAFF	TGTGCCAGCAGTTCTATGGACAGGCCGAACACTGAAGCTTTCTTT
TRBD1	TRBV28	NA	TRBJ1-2	CASTGSDRGNYGYTF	TGTGCCAGCACCGGATCGGACAGGGGGAACTATGGCTACACCTTC
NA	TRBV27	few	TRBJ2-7	CASSVRGALNIYEQYF	TGTGCCAGCAGTGTTAGGGGGGCCCTTAACATCTACGAGCAGTACTTC
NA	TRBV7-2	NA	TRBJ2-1	CASSLLLLAGEQFF	TGTGCCAGCAGCTTGCTCCTACTAGCAGGGGAGCAGTTCTTC
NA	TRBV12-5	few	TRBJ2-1	CASGLVNEQFF	TGTGCTAGTGGTTTGGTAAATGAGCAGTTCTTC
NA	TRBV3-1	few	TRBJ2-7	CASSQRRVSYEQYF	TGTGCCAGCAGCCAAAGGAGGGTCTCCTACGAGCAGTACTTC
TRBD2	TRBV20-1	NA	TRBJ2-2	CSAPGGSGVIYTGELFF	TGCAGTGCGCCGGGGGGTAGCGGGGTGATATACACCGGGGAGCTGTTTTTT
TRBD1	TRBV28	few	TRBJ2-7	CASIRDRVSYEQYF	TGTGCCAGCATTCGGGACAGGGTCTCCTACGAGCAGTACTTC
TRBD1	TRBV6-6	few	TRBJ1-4	CASKTGGNEKLFF	TGTGCCAGCAAAACAGGGGGTAATGAAAAACTGTTTTTT
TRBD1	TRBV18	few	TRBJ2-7	CASSQGTGGEQYF	TGTGCCAGCTCACAAGGGACAGGGGGTGAGCAGTACTTC
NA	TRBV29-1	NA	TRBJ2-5	CSVDSQRETQYF	TGCAGCGTTGATAGCCAGAGAGAGACCCAGTACTTC
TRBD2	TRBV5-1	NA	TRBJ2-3	CASSSGWTSGSHTQYF	TGCGCCAGCAGTTCGGGTTGGACTAGCGGGAGTCATACGCAGTATTTT
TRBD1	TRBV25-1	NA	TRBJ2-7	CASSEIGTAYEQYF	TGTGCCAGCAGTGAAATAGGGACAGCCTACGAGCAGTACTTC
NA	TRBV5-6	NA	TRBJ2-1	CASSFGSGHNEQFF	TGTGCCAGCAGCTTCGGGTCTGGACACAATGAGCAGTTCTTC
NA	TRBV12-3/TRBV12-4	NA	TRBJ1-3	CASSLPRAGNTIYF	TGTGCCAGCAGTTTGCCCAGGGCTGGAAACACCATATATTTT
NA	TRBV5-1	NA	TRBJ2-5	CASSLIVVGTQYF	TGCGCCAGCAGCTTAATCGTCGTGGGGACCCAGTACTTC
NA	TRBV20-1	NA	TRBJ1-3	CSARDSRFSGNTIYF	TGCAGTGCTAGAGATTCTCGGTTCTCTGGAAACACCATATATTTT
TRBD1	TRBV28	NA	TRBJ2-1	CASSSLPGQGADEQFF	TGTGCCAGCAGTTCGTTACCGGGACAGGGGGCCGATGAGCAGTTCTTC
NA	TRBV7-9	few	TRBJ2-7	CASSSPMVYEQYF	TGTGCCAGCAGCTCGCCCATGGTCTACGAGCAGTACTTC
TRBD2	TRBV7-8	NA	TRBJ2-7	CASRARGGGIYEQYF	TGTGCCAGCAGGGCCCGGGGGGGCGGTATCTACGAGCAGTACTTC
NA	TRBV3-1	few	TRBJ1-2	CASSPLLGGYTF	TGTGCCAGCAGCCCCCTCCTCGGTGGCTACACCTTC
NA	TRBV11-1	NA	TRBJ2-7	CASSLDGDTTLTPYEQYF	TGTGCCAGCAGCTTGGACGGGGACACCACCCTGACACCCTACGAGCAGTACTTC
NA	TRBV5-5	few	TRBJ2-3	CASSFAGGSDTQYF	TGTGCCAGCAGCTTCGCAGGTGGCTCAGATACGCAGTATTTT
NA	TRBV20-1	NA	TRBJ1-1	CSGLGTPHDTEAFF	TGCTCAGGGTTGGGGACTCCCCACGACACTGAAGCTTTCTTT
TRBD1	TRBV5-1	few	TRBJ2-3	CASSLNPGGGTDTQYF	TGCGCCAGCAGCTTGAACCCAGGGGGCGGAACAGATACGCAGTATTTT
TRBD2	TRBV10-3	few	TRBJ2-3	CAISEFGGGARDTQYF	TGTGCCATCAGTGAGTTCGGCGGGGGGGCGAGAGATACGCAGTATTTT
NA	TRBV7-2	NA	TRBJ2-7	CASSAGPGTYEQYF	TGTGCCAGCAGCGCCGGGCCGGGTACCTACGAGCAGTACTTC
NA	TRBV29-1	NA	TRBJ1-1	CSAQPGWGNTEAFF	TGCAGCGCCCAACCGGGGTGGGGAAACACTGAAGCTTTCTTT
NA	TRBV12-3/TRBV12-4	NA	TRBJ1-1	CASSPAGRPGTEAFF	TGTGCCAGCAGCCCGGCGGGACGCCCAGGCACTGAAGCTTTCTTT
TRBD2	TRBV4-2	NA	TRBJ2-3	CASSRGGHEEDTQYF	TGTGCCAGCAGCCGGGGAGGGCATGAGGAAGATACGCAGTATTTT
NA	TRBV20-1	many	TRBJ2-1	CSARDRGSSSYNEQFF	TGCAGTGCTAGAGATAGGGGCTCGTCCTCCTACAATGAGCAGTTCTTC
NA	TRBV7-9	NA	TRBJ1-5	CASSLTGSGQPQHF	TGTGCCAGCAGCCTGACGGGGTCGGGGCAGCCCCAGCATTTT
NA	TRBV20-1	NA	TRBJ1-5	CSAARGAYVNQPQHF	TGCAGTGCCGCGAGGGGGGCGTATGTCAATCAGCCCCAGCATTTT
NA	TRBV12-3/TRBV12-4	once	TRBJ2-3	CASSLGGHGTPKTTDTQYF	TGTGCCAGCAGTTTAGGGGGTCACGGGACGCCCAAGACCACAGATACGCAGTATTTT
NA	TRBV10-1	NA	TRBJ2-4	CASSESRLAKNIQYF	TGCGCCAGCAGTGAAAGCCGGTTAGCCAAAAACATTCAGTACTTC
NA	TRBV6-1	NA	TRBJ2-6	CASSRDWSGANVLTF	TGTGCCAGCAGTCGCGACTGGTCTGGGGCCAACGTCCTGACTTTC
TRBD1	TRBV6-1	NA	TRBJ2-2	CASNPRTGNTGELFF	TGTGCCAGCAACCCAAGGACAGGAAACACCGGGGAGCTGTTTTTT
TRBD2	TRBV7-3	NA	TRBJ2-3	CASSSLLAGVSTQYF	TGTGCCAGCAGCTCTTTACTAGCGGGGGTGTCCACGCAGTATTTT
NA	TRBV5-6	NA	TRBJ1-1	CASSLTWWDTEAFF	TGTGCCAGCAGCTTAACCTGGTGGGACACTGAAGCTTTCTTT
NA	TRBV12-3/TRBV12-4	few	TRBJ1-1	CASSHRVGGEAFF	TGTGCCAGCAGTCACAGGGTGGGCGGTGAAGCTTTCTTT
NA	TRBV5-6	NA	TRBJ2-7	CASSWGSREQYF	TGTGCCAGCAGCTGGGGGTCCCGCGAGCAGTACTTC
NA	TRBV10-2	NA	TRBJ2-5	CASSDPMPGPQETQYF	TGCGCCAGCAGTGACCCCATGCCGGGACCACAAGAGACCCAGTACTTC
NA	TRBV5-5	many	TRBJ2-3	CASSYGIGFGTDTQYF	TGTGCCAGCAGTTATGGTATCGGATTTGGGACAGATACGCAGTATTTT
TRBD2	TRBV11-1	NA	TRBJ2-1	CASSSGTSGGLIPSYNEQFF	TGTGCCAGCAGCAGCGGGACTAGCGGGGGGCTTATCCCATCCTACAATGAGCAGTTCTTC
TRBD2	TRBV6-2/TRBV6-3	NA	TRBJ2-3	CASSFSRIAGGSTNTQYF	TGTGCCAGCAGTTTCTCCAGAATAGCGGGGGGAAGCACAAATACGCAGTATTTT
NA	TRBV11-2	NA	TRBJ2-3	CASSLVRATDTQYF	TGTGCCAGCAGCTTAGTTAGGGCCACAGATACGCAGTATTTT
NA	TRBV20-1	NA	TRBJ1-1	CSARPPEGASLNTEAFF	TGCAGTGCTAGACCCCCGGAAGGGGCCTCCTTGAACACTGAAGCTTTCTTT
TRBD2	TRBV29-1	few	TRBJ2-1	CSVATKLAGGNEQFF	TGCAGCGTCGCTACAAAACTAGCGGGGGGCAATGAGCAGTTCTTC
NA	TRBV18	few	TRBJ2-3	CASSPGTSGADTQYF	TGTGCCAGCTCACCTGGGACAAGCGGGGCAGATACGCAGTATTTT
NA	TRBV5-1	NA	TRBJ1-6	CASSLGASSYNSPLHF	TGCGCCAGCAGCTTGGGGGCTAGCTCCTATAATTCACCCCTCCACTTT
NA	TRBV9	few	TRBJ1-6	CASSGPAGPYSPLHF	TGTGCCAGCAGCGGGCCAGCGGGGCCTTATTCACCCCTCCACTTT
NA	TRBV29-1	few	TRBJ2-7	CSVVGPTVEYF	TGCAGCGTCGTTGGACCCACAGTGGAGTACTTC
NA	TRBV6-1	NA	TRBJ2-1	CASREGLLVNNEQFF	TGTGCCAGCAGGGAGGGACTCCTCGTAAACAATGAGCAGTTCTTC